The next 13 T cell receptor beta chains were all read from a single sample in a study of blood T cells in healthy people across ages. Combining a sample-barcoded 5' primer with a J-beta primer mix, a second PCR ran for about 7 to 11 cycles. TCRdb re-called the 5' RACE reads through MiXCR, storing one row per CDR3 protein. The table lists 1.6 million or so distinct CDR3 sequences, approximately 32% of them singletons. Source material: blood. The receptors here all came from a woman in her thirties in good health.

The genes are TRBV2 and TRBJ1-2, with 10 bases identical to TRBD1. The CDR3 runs 15 residues. Losses at the gene ends were 5 bases for V and 5 bases for J; bases not matched to a gene: 8. The germline V gene encodes CDR1 SNHLY and CDR2 FYNNEI. This chain's CDR3 is CASSTDRGQDYGYTF. Here the CDR3 DNA reads TGTGCCAGCAGTACTGACAGGGGGCAAGATTATGGCTACACCTTC.

The genes are TRBV20-1 and TRBJ1-2, with TRBD1 matching over 9 bases. The CDR3 runs 15 residues. Trimming at V came to 0 bases and at J to 3 bases, leaving 5 bases not matched to a gene. In germline, CDR1 is DFQATT, CDR2 SNEGSKA (reference sequence). The CDR3 DNA is TGCAGTGCTAGAGATCGGGACAGGGCTGACTATGGCTACACCTTC. Protein product: CSARDRDRADYGYTF.

In this sample, this clonotype turned up a few times. The chain employs TRBV10-3 and TRBJ2-1, with no clear D. CDR3 length: 12 residues. CDR1 and CDR2 (germline): ENHRY, SYGVKD. Trimming shortened V by 0 bases and J by 10 bases, and 7 bases separated the two germline ends. CDR3 protein: CAISESFREQFF. DNA of the CDR3: TGTGCCATCAGTGAGTCGTTCAGGGAGCAGTTCTTC.

V usage is TRBV27 and J usage is TRBJ2-5; D is perhaps TRBD1 or TRBD2 (5 bases each). The end of the DNA aligns better with TRBJ2-7, so the J call may be wrong. From germline, CDR1 is MNHEY and CDR2 SMNVEV (reference sequence). The CDR3 loop spans 15 amino acids. CDR3 protein: CASSLSQGRTYEQYF. The CDR3 DNA sequence: TGTGCCAGCAGTTTATCGCAGGGACGGACTTACGAGCAGTACTTC.

The chain carries TRBV2 and TRBJ2-7; tentatively, D is TRBD2 (5 bases). This CDR3 has 11 amino acids. The V and J ends lost 10 bases and 6 bases respectively, with 13 bases between them. Germline values: CDR1 SNHLY, CDR2 FYNNEI. The CDR3 region is CAIGFGGEQYF. In DNA, the CDR3 is TGTGCCATCGGATTTGGAGGCGAGCAGTACTTC.

This rearrangement joins TRBV5-1 to TRBJ2-7, with 9 bases aligning to TRBD1. V was clipped by 1 base and J by 2 bases; unmatched bases: 7. This CDR3 contains 16 residues. Germline V gene lookup returns CDR1 SGHRS and CDR2 YFSETQ. CDR3: CASSLHDRGKAYEQYF. In nucleotides, the CDR3 is TGCGCCAGCAGCTTGCACGACAGGGGGAAAGCCTACGAGCAGTACTTC.

The chain links TRBV6-5 to TRBJ2-7; possible D gene TRBD2, 5 bases. The CDR3 contains 16 residues. Per the germline V gene, CDR1 is MNHEY and CDR2 is SVGAGI. V was pared by 2 bases and J by 3 bases, with 17 bases between. The CDR3 reads CASSYDPLSEVYEQYF. The CDR3 bases are TGTGCCAGCAGTTACGACCCGCTTAGCGAGGTCTACGAGCAGTACTTC.

The chain carries TRBV28 and TRBJ1-5, with a tentative D call TRBD1 (5 bases). The CDR3 covers 13 residues. Between the trimmed V and J ends, which lost 3 bases and 13 bases, there was a span of 16 bases. Germline V gene sequence: CDR1 MDHEN, CDR2 SYDVKM. CDR3 protein: CASSFGGALGQHF. DNA of the CDR3: TGTGCCAGCAGTTTTGGCGGGGCACTGGGGCAGCATTTT.

The chain recombines TRBV7-3 with TRBJ2-1; perhaps TRBD2 as D (7 bases). The CDR3 is 16 amino acids. V was trimmed by 5 bases and J by 4 bases, leaving 18 bases between them. Germline V gene sequence: CDR1 SGHTA, CDR2 FQGTGA. CDR3 DNA: TGTGCCAGCAGCCCCTGGGGGGGGGGCCCATACAATGAGCAGTTCTTC. Translation: CASSPWGGGPYNEQFF.

As for this clonotype: A much bigger clone sits one base away, suggesting this may be a read error. V and J are TRBV29-1 and TRBJ2-3; D may be TRBD1 (6 bases). This CDR3 contains 13 residues. Germline V gene data show CDR1 as SQVTM and CDR2 as ANQGSEA. The CDR3 nucleotides read TGCAGCGCGAAGGGACACCTCACAGGTACGCAGTATTTT. It yields the protein CSAKGHLTGTQYF.

This clonotype came up a few times. The genes are TRBV20-1 and TRBJ1-2; D is perhaps TRBD1 (6 bases). The CDR3 spans 14 residues. With 5 bases removed from V and 6 bases from J, the gap between germline ends came to 19 bases. The germline gives CDR1 DFQATT, CDR2 SNEGSKA (reference sequence). The CDR3 DNA reads TGCAGTGCTCCGGAGGAGGGGGTCAGACATGGCTACACCTTC. Translating it yields CSAPEEGVRHGYTF.

This clonotype showed up just a few times. The chain uses TRBV3-1 and TRBJ2-1; the D gene is possibly TRBD1 (5 bases). The CDR3 is 14 residues long. Trimming took off 5 bases at V and 6 bases at J, with 14 bases between the two ends. Per the germline V gene, CDR1 is LGHDT and CDR2 is YNNKEL (reference sequence). The CDR3 spells CASSARQTFNEQFF. CDR3 DNA: TGTGCCAGCAGCGCCCGACAGACATTCAATGAGCAGTTCTTC.

The CDR3 coding sequence is TGTGCCAGCACACCGCTTACCCCGGCCGACGAGCAGTTCTTC. Residues: CASTPLTPADEQFF. J is TRBJ2-1 and V is TRBV2; D is uncertain. The V gene lost 7 bases and the J gene lost 10 bases, with 20 bases spanning the gap. This CDR3 is built from 14 residues. CDR1 and CDR2 from the germline V gene are SNHLY and FYNNEI.